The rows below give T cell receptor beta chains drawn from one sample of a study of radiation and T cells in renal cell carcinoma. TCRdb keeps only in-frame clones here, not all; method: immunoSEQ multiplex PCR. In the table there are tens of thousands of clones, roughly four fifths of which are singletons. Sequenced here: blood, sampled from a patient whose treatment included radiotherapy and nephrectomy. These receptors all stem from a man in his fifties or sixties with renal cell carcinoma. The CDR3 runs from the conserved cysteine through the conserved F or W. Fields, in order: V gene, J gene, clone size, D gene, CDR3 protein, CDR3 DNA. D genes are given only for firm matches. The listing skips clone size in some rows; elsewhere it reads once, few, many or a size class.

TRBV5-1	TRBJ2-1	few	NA	CASSLEGRQSNEQFF	TGCGCCAGCAGCTTGGAAGGCAGACAGTCCAATGAGCAGTTCTTC
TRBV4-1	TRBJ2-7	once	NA	CASSQDEESYEQYF	TGCGCCAGCAGCCAAGATGAGGAAAGCTACGAGCAGTACTTC
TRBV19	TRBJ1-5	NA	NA	CASSAPMGRGGNQPQHF	TGTGCCAGTAGTGCCCCTATGGGACGGGGAGGCAATCAGCCCCAGCATTTT
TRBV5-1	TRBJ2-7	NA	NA	CASSPSGNYYEQYF	TGCGCCAGCAGCCCCAGTGGGAATTACTACGAGCAGTACTTC
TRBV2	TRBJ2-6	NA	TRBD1	CAKTGGGSGANVLTF	TGTGCCAAGACAGGGGGGGGCTCTGGGGCCAACGTCCTGACTTTC
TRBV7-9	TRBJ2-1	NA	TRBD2	CASSPFAGGLEQFF	TGTGCCAGCAGCCCTTTTGCGGGGGGGCTAGAGCAGTTCTTC
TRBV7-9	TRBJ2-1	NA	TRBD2	CASSLNLLAGGPRDEQFF	TGTGCCAGCAGCTTAAACCTCCTGGCGGGAGGGCCTCGAGATGAGCAGTTCTTC
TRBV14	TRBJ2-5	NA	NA	CASSQDRRGHQETQYF	TGTGCCAGCAGCCAAGATCGACGGGGGCACCAAGAGACCCAGTACTTC
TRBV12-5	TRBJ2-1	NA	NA	CASGLDLDQFF	TGTGCTAGTGGTTTAGATCTCGATCAGTTCTTC
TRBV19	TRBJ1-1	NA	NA	CASLREGGLEAFF	TGTGCCAGCCTCAGGGAGGGGGGCCTTGAAGCTTTCTTT
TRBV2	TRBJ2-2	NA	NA	CASVSGRNTGELFF	TGTGCCAGCGTCTCGGGGAGAAACACCGGGGAGCTGTTTTTT
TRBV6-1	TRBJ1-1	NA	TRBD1	CASRTGTGVSEAFF	TGTGCCAGCAGGACCGGGACAGGGGTTTCTGAAGCTTTCTTT
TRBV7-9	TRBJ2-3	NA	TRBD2	CASSLVSSGGDTQYF	TGTGCCAGCAGCTTAGTGTCTAGCGGGGGTGATACGCAGTATTTT
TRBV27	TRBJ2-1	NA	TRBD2	CASASGSTYNEQFF	TGTGCCTCGGCTAGCGGGAGCACCTACAATGAGCAGTTCTTC
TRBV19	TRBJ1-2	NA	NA	CASSGPGQIYGYTF	TGTGCCAGTAGTGGGCCGGGGCAGATCTATGGCTACACCTTC
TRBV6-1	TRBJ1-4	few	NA	CASSRTAEKLFF	TGTGCCAGCAGTCGGACAGCTGAAAAACTGTTTTTT
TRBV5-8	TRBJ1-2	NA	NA	CASSPDGNYGYTF	TGTGCCAGCAGCCCGGACGGCAACTATGGCTACACCTTC
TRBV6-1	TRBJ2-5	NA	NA	CASSERFREATQYF	TGTGCCAGCAGTGAAAGGTTCAGGGAAGCGACCCAGTACTTC
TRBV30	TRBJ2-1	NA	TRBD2	CAWTSGLADDNEQFF	TGTGCCTGGACTTCGGGACTAGCGGACGACAATGAGCAGTTCTTC
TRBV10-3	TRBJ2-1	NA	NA	CAISETSTNSPYNEQFF	TGTGCCATCAGTGAGACTAGCACTAACTCTCCCTACAATGAGCAGTTCTTC
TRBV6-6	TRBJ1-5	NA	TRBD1	CASSDQTGGNQPQHF	TGTGCCAGCAGTGACCAGACAGGGGGCAATCAGCCCCAGCATTTT
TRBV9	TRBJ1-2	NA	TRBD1	CASSEGQGYGYTF	TGTGCCAGCAGCGAGGGACAGGGCTATGGCTACACCTTC
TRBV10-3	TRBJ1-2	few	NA	CAISETGTDYGYTF	TGTGCCATCAGTGAGACCGGGACGGACTATGGCTACACCTTC
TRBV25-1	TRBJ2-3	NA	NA	CASSESSGAPQPQYF	TGTGCCAGCAGTGAATCATCGGGGGCGCCTCAGCCCCAGTATTTT
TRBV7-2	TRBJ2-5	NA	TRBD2	CASSFDISGVKVSQYF	TGTGCCAGCAGCTTCGACATTAGCGGGGTTAAGGTGTCCCAGTACTTC
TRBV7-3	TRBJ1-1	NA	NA	CASSFNMNTEAFF	TGTGCCAGCAGCTTTAACATGAACACTGAAGCTTTCTTT
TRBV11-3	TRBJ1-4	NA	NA	CASSPPMDGKLFF	TGTGCCAGCAGCCCACCTATGGACGGAAAACTGTTTTTT
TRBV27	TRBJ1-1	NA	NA	CASRKGQGGTEAFF	TGTGCCAGCAGGAAGGGTCAGGGTGGCACTGAAGCTTTCTTT
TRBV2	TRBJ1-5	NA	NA	CASRGGTGSGQPQHF	TGTGCCAGCAGGGGTGGTACAGGGAGCGGTCAGCCCCAGCATTTT
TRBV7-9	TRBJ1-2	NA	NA	CASSLAGGYGYTF	TGTGCCAGCAGCTTAGCAGGGGGCTATGGCTACACCTTC
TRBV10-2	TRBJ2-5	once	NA	CASSEWGVQETQYF	TGCGCCAGCAGTGAGTGGGGGGTGCAAGAGACCCAGTACTTC
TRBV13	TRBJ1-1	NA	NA	CASSLVRRNTEAFF	TGTGCCAGCAGCTTAGTTCGGAGGAACACTGAAGCTTTCTTT
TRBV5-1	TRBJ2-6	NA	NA	CASSALSASGANVLTF	TGCGCCAGCAGCGCCCTGAGCGCTTCTGGGGCCAACGTCCTGACTTTC
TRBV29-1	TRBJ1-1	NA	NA	CSAINTEAFF	TGCAGCGCGATAAACACTGAAGCTTTCTTT
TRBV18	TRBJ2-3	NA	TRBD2	CASSPTAGGRDTQYF	TGTGCCAGCTCACCAACAGCGGGAGGTCGCGATACGCAGTATTTT